The clone carrying this TCR beta chain was picked up a small number of times. What it recognizes is unknown. This sample is drawn from a study of response to subunit inactivated influenza vaccine. Study observations and caveats: Few new T cells, the authors suggested, are recruited by each seasonal influenza vaccination.

The CDR3 is 13 residues long. V was clipped by 6 bases and J by 3 bases, with 8 bases between them. CDR1 is MNHNS and CDR2 is SASEGT in the germline V gene. MiXCR was run by TCRdb on the RT-PCR reads, yielding one entry per CDR3 protein. The table includes about 800,000 distinct CDR3 sequences, around 20% detected once. The source was PBMCs from blood, collected less than 6 days after vaccination. The chain links TRBV6-1 to TRBJ2-2; D remains unclear. The clonotype was recovered from a man aged 45-65 years who received an inactivated influenza vaccine. CDR3 DNA: TGTGCCAGCAGATTGATAGACACCGGGGAGCTGTTTTTT. It translates to CASRLIDTGELFF.